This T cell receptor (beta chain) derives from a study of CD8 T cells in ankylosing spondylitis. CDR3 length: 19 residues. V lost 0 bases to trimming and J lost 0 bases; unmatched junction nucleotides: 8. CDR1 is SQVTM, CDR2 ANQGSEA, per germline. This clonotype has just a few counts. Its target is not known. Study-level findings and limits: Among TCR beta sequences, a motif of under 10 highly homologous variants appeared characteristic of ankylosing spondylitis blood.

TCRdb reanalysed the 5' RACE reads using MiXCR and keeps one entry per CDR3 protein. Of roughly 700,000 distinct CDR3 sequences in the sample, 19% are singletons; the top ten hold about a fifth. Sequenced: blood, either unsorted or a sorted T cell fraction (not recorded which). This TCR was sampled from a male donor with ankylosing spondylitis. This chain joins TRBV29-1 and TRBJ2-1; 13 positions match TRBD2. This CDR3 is CSVEDRLAGGPSSYNEQFF. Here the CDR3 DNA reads TGCAGCGTTGAAGATCGACTAGCGGGGGGCCCGAGCTCCTACAATGAGCAGTTCTTC.